The 18 T cell receptor beta chains in this list originate from one sample, sequenced in a study of T cells in Graves' hyperthyroidism and ophthalmopathy. TCR beta CDR3 region amplification was performed from RNA transcripts. Primed by the HTBI set, a first-round RT-PCR was run on the TCR CDR3. MiXCR was run by TCRdb on the multiplex PCR reads, yielding one entry per CDR3 protein. The table records fewer than 350,000 distinct CDR3 sequences, 15% to 20% of them present only once. The material sequenced was blood. These receptors were taken from a woman in her forties with Graves' ophthalmopathy.

This clonotype has at least ten counts. The V call is TRBV6-1, the J call TRBJ2-7; D might be TRBD2 (5 bases). Deletions cut 6 bases from V and 8 bases from J, with 14 bases between. The germline gives CDR1 MNHNS, CDR2 SASEGT. This CDR3 spans 12 amino acids. This CDR3 is CASSLSAGQQYF. CDR3 DNA: TGTGCCAGCAGCCTATCTGCGGGCCAGCAGTACTTC.

To note about this clonotype: The junction does not match germline at one end; this may be a read error. This chain links TRBV12-3 or TRBV12-4 with TRBJ1-3; D is possibly TRBD1 (6 bases). CDR3 length equals 16 residues. The CDR3 protein is CASSVAPVRGGNTIYF. As DNA, the CDR3 is TGTGCCAGCAGTGTAGCTCCTGTCAGGGGCGGAAACACCATATATTTT.

The chain's CDR3 is CASSLGEAGGPGEQYF. CDR3 in DNA: TGTGCCAGCAGCTTAGGCGAGGCGGGAGGGCCGGGTGAGCAGTACTTC. J is TRBJ2-7 and V is TRBV13; 9 nucleotides align to TRBD2. The CDR3 covers 16 residues. The trim removed 0 bases at V and 7 bases at J, leaving 10 bases unmatched. In germline, CDR1 is PRHDT, CDR2 FYEKMQ (reference sequence).

This clonotype has ten or more counts. The rearrangement uses TRBV27 and TRBJ2-7, with 7 bases matching TRBD2. Trimming at V came to 6 bases and at J to 2 bases, leaving 7 bases not matched to a gene. Germline CDR1 MNHEY, CDR2 SMNVEV (reference sequence). The CDR3 sequence is 14 residues long. CDR3 bases: TGTGCCAGCAGCCTTACTAGCGACCCCTACGAGCAGTACTTC. As protein: CASSLTSDPYEQYF.

The genes are TRBV30 and TRBJ1-2; 7 bases fit TRBD1. With V trimmed by 8 bases and J by 6 bases, 24 bases remained unmatched. The CDR3 loop spans 17 amino acids. Germline V lookup: CDR1 GTSNPN, CDR2 SVGIG (reference sequence). The CDR3 sequence: CASSEREGGQLLNGYTF. The CDR3 coding sequence is TGTGCCAGCAGTGAGAGGGAGGGGGGACAGCTATTGAATGGCTACACCTTC.

In this sample, this clonotype turned up many times. The V and J genes are TRBV19 and TRBJ1-1; D is uncertain. Trimming left V 1 base short and J 8 bases short, with 14 bases between. The germline V gene has CDR1 LNHDA and CDR2 SQIVND (reference sequence). The CDR3 covers 14 residues. CDR3 coding DNA: TGTGCCAGTAGTATAGTACGACGGAATGCGGAAGCTTTCTTT. Translation: CASSIVRRNAEAFF.

This clonotype was found many times. A junction end diverges from the germline sequence, so it may reflect a read error. The chain employs TRBV7-9 and TRBJ1-1; maybe TRBD1 (5 bases). The CDR3 consists of 15 residues. CDR1 SEHNR and CDR2 FQNEAQ come from the germline V gene (reference sequence). This CDR3 reads CASSSETRVGGSGLF. The CDR3, as DNA: TGTGCCAGCAGCTCGGAAACACGGGTCGGGGGGTCGGGTCTCTTT.

The DNA of the CDR3 is TGTGCCAGCAGAGACTTGGGCACTGAAGCTTTCTTT. It codes for CASRDLGTEAFF. V is TRBV27 and J is TRBJ1-1; D gene uncertain. V lost 6 bases to trimming and J lost 4 bases, with 9 bases between them. The CDR3 has 12 amino acids. Germline V gene sequence: CDR1 MNHEY, CDR2 SMNVEV (reference sequence).

This chain uses TRBV30 with TRBJ2-2; no firm D call. The CDR3 runs to 13 residues. The germline V gene has CDR1 GTSNPN and CDR2 SVGIG (reference sequence). V lost 1 base and J 4 bases, leaving 7 bases between the germline ends. The CDR3 sequence: CAWSAATTGELFF. The CDR3 region has the DNA TGTGCCTGGAGTGCCGCAACCACCGGGGAGCTGTTTTTT.

In this sample, this clonotype turned up many times. The chain couples TRBV28 to TRBJ2-7, with a possible D match to TRBD2 (6 bases). Trimming took off 10 bases at V and 9 bases at J, with 13 bases between the two ends. CDR1 is MDHEN and CDR2 is SYDVKM in the germline V gene. The CDR3 is 10 amino acids. CDR3 DNA: TGTGCCACCCACAGCGGGCTGCAGTACTTC. It codes for CATHSGLQYF.

This clonotype was counted only a few times. This sequence joins TRBV6-1 and TRBJ1-2, with 8 nucleotides matching TRBD1. Germline assignment: CDR1 MNHNS and CDR2 SASEGT. V was pared by 7 bases and J by 5 bases, with 9 bases of the junction left unmatched. The CDR3 has 14 amino acids. The CDR3 reads CASTSGTGLYGYTF. CDR3 in DNA: TGTGCCAGCACCTCCGGGACAGGATTGTATGGCTACACCTTC.

This clonotype was detected ten times or more. This rearrangement joins TRBV30 to TRBJ1-5; D is perhaps TRBD1 (5 bases). V was clipped by 1 base and J by 4 bases, with 11 bases between them. In germline, CDR1 is GTSNPN, CDR2 SVGIG (reference sequence). This CDR3 has 14 amino acids. The CDR3 protein is CAWSGGNSNQPQHF. The CDR3 bases are TGTGCCTGGAGTGGGGGGAATTCTAATCAGCCCCAGCATTTT.

At least ten counts were recorded for this clonotype. V gene TRBV6-1 combines with J gene TRBJ2-7; 10 bases line up with TRBD2. CDR1 and CDR2 (germline): MNHNS, SASEGT. The CDR3 sequence is 15 residues long. The V and J ends lost 6 bases and 6 bases, in that order; junction bases with no gene match: 11. CDR3 sequence: CASRSRLAGVSEQYF. CDR3 sequence (DNA): TGTGCCAGCAGGTCCCGTCTAGCGGGAGTCTCCGAGCAGTACTTC.

This clonotype was seen ten or more times. V is TRBV9 and J is TRBJ2-7; D is uncertain. This CDR3 spans 14 amino acids. CDR1 and CDR2 (germline): SGDLS, YYNGEE. The V gene lost 0 bases and the J gene lost 2 bases, with 9 bases spanning the gap. This CDR3 is CASSVAPGAYEQYF. CDR3 bases: TGTGCCAGCAGCGTAGCCCCTGGGGCCTACGAGCAGTACTTC. Complete variable domain (other parts from reference TRBV9 and TRBJ2-7): DSGVTQTPKHLITATGQRVTLRCSPRSGDLSVYWYQQSLDQGLQFLIQYYNGEERAKGNILERFSAQQFPDLHSELNLSSLELGDSALYFCASSVAPGAYEQYFGPGTRLTVT.

This clonotype appeared many times. The chain is built from TRBV5-1 and TRBJ1-1, with D uncertain. Per the germline V gene, CDR1 is SGHRS and CDR2 is YFSETQ. The V end lost 0 bases, the J end lost 0 bases, and 12 bases lay between the germline ends. There are 16 residues in the CDR3. The DNA for the CDR3 is TGCGCCAGCAGCTTGGATCAGCCGACCATGAACACTGAAGCTTTCTTT. Translation: CASSLDQPTMNTEAFF.

The chain has TRBV27 and TRBJ1-1; D remains ambiguous. There are 12 residues in the CDR3. V was pared by 7 bases and J by 1 base, with 7 bases between. Germline values: CDR1 MNHEY, CDR2 SMNVEV (reference sequence). The CDR3, as DNA: TGTGCCAGCATCAACAGGAACACTGAAGCTTTCTTT. It yields the protein CASINRNTEAFF.

This clonotype was recorded at least ten times. V gene TRBV28 combines with J gene TRBJ2-5, with TRBD2 identical over 7 bases. J lost 3 bases, V lost 5 bases, and 9 bases had no gene match. Germline CDR1 reads MDHEN; CDR2 reads SYDVKM. This CDR3 has 15 amino acids. CDR3 nucleotides: TGTGCCAGCAGTACAAGACTAGCTGGGGAAGAGACCCAGTACTTC. Its translation: CASSTRLAGEETQYF. The full variable domain, its missing parts supplied by reference TRBV28 and TRBJ2-5, is DVKVTQSSRYLVKRTGEKVFLECVQDMDHENMFWYRQDPGLGLRLIYFSYDVKMKEKGDIPEGYSVSREKKERFSLILESASTNQTSMYLCASSTRLAGEETQYFGPGTRLLVL.

This clonotype was counted ten times or more. The chain uses TRBV4-3 and TRBJ2-7; 9 bases map to TRBD1. The CDR3 covers 16 residues. V dropped 2 bases and J dropped 5; count of bases not matched to a gene: 10. Germline loops: CDR1 LGHNA, CDR2 YSLEER. The CDR3: CASSQRIGTGSDEQYF. The CDR3 region has the DNA TGCGCCAGCAGCCAAAGGATCGGGACAGGGTCGGACGAGCAGTACTTC.